This T cell receptor beta chain came from a study of Ad26.COV2.S vaccination and SARS-CoV-2 variants. Broader study findings: With respect to non-spike TCR breadth, vaccine and placebo recipients were similar.

The treatment is: 19 received Ad26.COV2.S at low or high dose, single or two shots; 5 received placebo; per-sample allocation not given. Samples came from day 63 after the first vaccine or placebo injection. Profiled with immunoSEQ multiplex PCR; TCRdb holds only in-frame clones, not every one. The sample lists about 280,000 clones; more than 75% were seen once. To note about this clone: The antigen is not known.

V was shortened by 4 bases and J by 0 bases, with 11 bases between the two germline ends. The germline V gene has CDR1 SGHRS and CDR2 YFSETQ. CDR3 length: 15 amino acids. The chain couples TRBV5-1 to TRBJ1-3, with D maybe TRBD1 (6 bases). The source material was peripheral blood, sampled in a trial of Ad26.COV2.S vaccine versus placebo. The origin of this receptor is a person aged 18 to 65 who received the Ad26.COV2.S COVID-19 vaccine or a placebo. CDR3 coding DNA: TGCGCCAGCAGCCTCGGACAGAGCTCTGGAAACACCATATATTTT. It translates to CASSLGQSSGNTIYF.